A selection of T cell receptor beta chains follows, all from one sample in a study of identical twins. In TCRdb, the 5' RACE reads were re-called with MiXCR into one record per CDR3 protein. The sample shows about 220,000 distinct CDR3 sequences, 7.5% of them seen only once. These same data were also listed under a study on yellow fever vaccine responses in identical twins.

Sequenced input: CD8+ T cells sorted from blood. Receptors were obtained from a woman younger than 30 in good health. CDR3s include the opening cysteine and the closing phenylalanine or tryptophan. The D gene is left open where the match is weak. Clone size is given for some rows only: seen once, a few or many times, or a class if the clone is expanded.

CDR3 protein: CASSQDGGASTDTQYF
CDR3 DNA: TGCGCCAGCAGCCAAGATGGGGGGGCCAGCACAGATACGCAGTATTTT
D gene: .
clone size: few
V gene: TRBV4-1
J gene: TRBJ2-3

CDR3 protein: CASSSFNGVDEKLFF
CDR3 DNA: TGTGCCAGCAGTTCATTTAATGGGGTCGACGAAAAACTGTTTTTT
D gene: .
clone size: many
V gene: TRBV12-3/TRBV12-4
J gene: TRBJ1-4

CDR3 protein: CASSAGTVANYGYTF
CDR3 DNA: TGTGCCAGCAGCGCAGGGACAGTCGCTAACTATGGCTACACCTTC
D gene: TRBD1
clone size: many
V gene: TRBV7-8
J gene: TRBJ1-2

CDR3 protein: CASSLEEGNQPQHF
CDR3 DNA: TGTGCCAGCAGCTTGGAAGAGGGCAATCAGCCCCAGCATTTT
D gene: .
clone size: few
V gene: TRBV5-5
J gene: TRBJ1-5

CDR3 protein: CARSALPQGIEVYDTQYF
CDR3 DNA: TGTGCCCGCAGTGCCCTTCCCCAGGGTATAGAGGTCTATGATACGCAGTATTTT
D gene: .
clone size: once
V gene: TRBV12-3/TRBV12-4
J gene: TRBJ2-3

CDR3 protein: CASEGGLAGFYEQYF
CDR3 DNA: TGTGCCAGCGAGGGAGGACTAGCGGGATTCTACGAGCAGTACTTC
D gene: TRBD2
clone size: few
V gene: TRBV6-2/TRBV6-3
J gene: TRBJ2-7

CDR3 protein: CASSLTASGYEQYF
CDR3 DNA: TGTGCCAGCAGCTTAACGGCTAGCGGCTACGAGCAGTACTTC
D gene: TRBD2
clone size: few
V gene: TRBV7-9
J gene: TRBJ2-7

CDR3 protein: CASSSPDGAPYEQYF
CDR3 DNA: TGTGCCAGCAGCTCCCCCGACGGGGCTCCCTACGAGCAGTACTTC
D gene: .
clone size: few
V gene: TRBV7-9
J gene: TRBJ2-7

CDR3 protein: CASSSGTTLYNEQFF
CDR3 DNA: TGTGCCAGCAGCTCCGGGACGACCTTATACAATGAGCAGTTCTTC
D gene: .
clone size: few
V gene: TRBV5-6
J gene: TRBJ2-1

CDR3 protein: CASTMGGATDTQYF
CDR3 DNA: TGTGCCAGCACTATGGGTGGGGCGACAGATACGCAGTATTTT
D gene: .
clone size: many
V gene: TRBV27
J gene: TRBJ2-3

CDR3 protein: CASSTRLAGGPGNEQFF
CDR3 DNA: TGTGCCAGCAGCACCCGACTAGCGGGAGGGCCTGGCAATGAGCAGTTCTTC
D gene: TRBD2
clone size: many
V gene: TRBV7-9
J gene: TRBJ2-1

CDR3 protein: CASSLVPGQAYTGELFF
CDR3 DNA: TGCGCCAGCAGCTTGGTCCCGGGACAGGCATACACCGGGGAGCTGTTTTTT
D gene: TRBD1
clone size: few
V gene: TRBV5-1
J gene: TRBJ2-2

CDR3 protein: CASSAHRSDYDYGYTF
CDR3 DNA: TGCGCCAGCAGCGCCCACCGGTCCGATTACGACTATGGCTACACCTTC
D gene: .
clone size: many
V gene: TRBV5-1
J gene: TRBJ1-2

CDR3 protein: CSVEAAGSRRGETQYF
CDR3 DNA: TGCAGCGTTGAAGCAGCGGGCAGCCGTCGAGGGGAGACCCAGTACTTC
D gene: .
clone size: few
V gene: TRBV29-1
J gene: TRBJ2-5

CDR3 protein: CASSLRGYGRETQYF
CDR3 DNA: TGTGCCAGCAGTTTGCGGGGTTATGGACGAGAGACCCAGTACTTC
D gene: .
clone size: medium-sized
V gene: TRBV27
J gene: TRBJ2-5

CDR3 protein: CSVEGWDRGTDTQYF
CDR3 DNA: TGCAGCGTTGAGGGTTGGGACAGGGGGACGGATACGCAGTATTTT
D gene: TRBD1
clone size: .
V gene: TRBV29-1
J gene: TRBJ2-3

CDR3 protein: CASSPSGQRPQHF
CDR3 DNA: TGCGCCAGCAGCCCTAGCGGTCAGAGGCCCCAGCATTTT
D gene: .
clone size: many
V gene: TRBV4-1
J gene: TRBJ1-5

CDR3 protein: CASSVFATSTDTQYF
CDR3 DNA: TGTGCCAGCAGCGTCTTCGCCACTAGCACAGATACGCAGTATTTT
D gene: .
clone size: .
V gene: TRBV9
J gene: TRBJ2-3

CDR3 protein: CASSLVTGASYNEQFF
CDR3 DNA: TGTGCCAGCAGCTTAGTGACGGGGGCGTCCTACAATGAGCAGTTCTTC
D gene: .
clone size: .
V gene: TRBV7-8
J gene: TRBJ2-1

CDR3 protein: CASSNRTQGYNEQFF
CDR3 DNA: TGTGCCAGCAGCAACAGGACACAGGGGTACAATGAGCAGTTCTTC
D gene: TRBD1
clone size: many
V gene: TRBV25-1
J gene: TRBJ2-1

CDR3 protein: CASSLLGGRTRLDEQYF
CDR3 DNA: TGTGCCAGCAGCTTATTAGGCGGGAGGACCCGTTTGGACGAGCAGTACTTC
D gene: TRBD2
clone size: many
V gene: TRBV7-2
J gene: TRBJ2-7

CDR3 protein: CSASLGRSTYEQYF
CDR3 DNA: TGCAGTGCTAGCCTAGGCAGGTCTACCTACGAGCAGTACTTC
D gene: .
clone size: few
V gene: TRBV20-1
J gene: TRBJ2-7

CDR3 protein: CASRLGPGLNTDTQYF
CDR3 DNA: TGTGCCAGCAGATTAGGACCGGGACTTAACACAGATACGCAGTATTTT
D gene: .
clone size: .
V gene: TRBV12-3/TRBV12-4
J gene: TRBJ2-3

CDR3 protein: CASSQLLQGASNEQFF
CDR3 DNA: TGTGCCAGCAGCCAACTTCTCCAGGGGGCTTCAAATGAGCAGTTCTTC
D gene: TRBD1
clone size: few
V gene: TRBV3-1
J gene: TRBJ2-1

CDR3 protein: CASSKTTDTQYF
CDR3 DNA: TGTGCCAGCAGCAAAACCACAGATACGCAGTATTTT
D gene: .
clone size: many
V gene: TRBV11-2
J gene: TRBJ2-3

CDR3 protein: CASSPGSPNTEAFF
CDR3 DNA: TGTGCCAGCAGTCCCGGGTCCCCGAACACTGAAGCTTTCTTT
D gene: .
clone size: many
V gene: TRBV12-3/TRBV12-4
J gene: TRBJ1-1

CDR3 protein: CASSLDSENTEAFF
CDR3 DNA: TGTGCCAGCAGTTTGGATTCGGAGAACACTGAAGCTTTCTTT
D gene: .
clone size: many
V gene: TRBV28
J gene: TRBJ1-1

CDR3 protein: CASSPTRGGRGLHF
CDR3 DNA: TGCGCCAGCAGTCCGACCCGGGGAGGGAGGGGGTTACATTTT
D gene: .
clone size: .
V gene: TRBV5-1
J gene: TRBJ1-5

CDR3 protein: CSVEDRISNYGYTF
CDR3 DNA: TGCAGCGTTGAAGATAGGATTTCTAACTATGGCTACACCTTC
D gene: .
clone size: few
V gene: TRBV29-1
J gene: TRBJ1-2

CDR3 protein: CASSLWSESSSYEQYF
CDR3 DNA: TGTGCCAGCAGTTTATGGAGCGAATCAAGCTCCTACGAGCAGTACTTC
D gene: .
clone size: many
V gene: TRBV28
J gene: TRBJ2-7

CDR3 protein: CATSGFPHPQGGQETQYF
CDR3 DNA: TGTGCCACCAGTGGGTTCCCTCATCCCCAGGGGGGACAAGAGACCCAGTACTTC
D gene: .
clone size: few
V gene: TRBV24-1
J gene: TRBJ2-5

CDR3 protein: CSVAAGFGGRGEMGETQYF
CDR3 DNA: TGCAGCGTCGCCGCCGGATTCGGGGGCAGGGGTGAAATGGGAGAGACCCAGTACTTC
D gene: .
clone size: .
V gene: TRBV29-1
J gene: TRBJ2-5

CDR3 protein: CASRRDNGLQETQYF
CDR3 DNA: TGTGCCAGCAGGCGAGATAATGGTCTTCAAGAGACCCAGTACTTC
D gene: .
clone size: many
V gene: TRBV2
J gene: TRBJ2-5

CDR3 protein: CASSWGEDSQETQYF
CDR3 DNA: TGTGCCAGCAGCTGGGGGGAGGACAGTCAAGAGACCCAGTACTTC
D gene: .
clone size: .
V gene: TRBV7-6
J gene: TRBJ2-5

CDR3 protein: CASRQGAEVGELFF
CDR3 DNA: TGTGCCAGTCGACAGGGGGCAGAAGTCGGGGAGCTGTTTTTT
D gene: TRBD1
clone size: many
V gene: TRBV6-1
J gene: TRBJ2-2

CDR3 protein: CASSQDRGVSGYGYTF
CDR3 DNA: TGCGCCAGCAGCCAAGATCGGGGGGTAAGCGGCTATGGCTACACCTTC
D gene: .
clone size: many
V gene: TRBV4-1
J gene: TRBJ1-2

CDR3 protein: CASSQSIGVYEQYF
CDR3 DNA: TGTGCCAGCAGCCAATCGATAGGGGTCTACGAGCAGTACTTC
D gene: .
clone size: many
V gene: TRBV16
J gene: TRBJ2-7

CDR3 protein: CSGGTTYEQYF
CDR3 DNA: TGCAGCGGTGGGACAACCTACGAGCAGTACTTC
D gene: .
clone size: .
V gene: TRBV29-1
J gene: TRBJ2-7

CDR3 protein: CASSFSPGQGAGNTIYF
CDR3 DNA: TGTGCCAGCAGTTTTAGCCCCGGACAGGGGGCTGGAAACACCATATATTTT
D gene: TRBD1
clone size: .
V gene: TRBV12-3/TRBV12-4
J gene: TRBJ1-3

CDR3 protein: CASSFDGGSSYNEQFF
CDR3 DNA: TGTGCCAGCAGTTTTGACGGCGGGAGCTCCTACAATGAGCAGTTCTTC
D gene: TRBD2
clone size: .
V gene: TRBV12-3/TRBV12-4
J gene: TRBJ2-1

CDR3 protein: CASSEVAGGRETQYF
CDR3 DNA: TGTGCCAGCAGCGAGGTAGCGGGGGGGCGTGAGACCCAGTACTTC
D gene: TRBD2
clone size: few
V gene: TRBV3-1
J gene: TRBJ2-5

CDR3 protein: CASSLITGTSSYNEQFF
CDR3 DNA: TGCGCCAGCAGCCTAATTACCGGGACTAGCTCCTACAATGAGCAGTTCTTC
D gene: TRBD2
clone size: few
V gene: TRBV5-1
J gene: TRBJ2-1

CDR3 protein: CSARVGRDYNEQFF
CDR3 DNA: TGCAGTGCTAGAGTCGGGAGGGACTACAATGAGCAGTTCTTC
D gene: TRBD2
clone size: many
V gene: TRBV20-1
J gene: TRBJ2-1

CDR3 protein: CASSPGTGTQYF
CDR3 DNA: TGTGCCAGCAGCCCCGGAACAGGGACCCAGTACTTC
D gene: .
clone size: .
V gene: TRBV7-9
J gene: TRBJ2-5

CDR3 protein: CASEGPRGTEAFF
CDR3 DNA: TGTGCCAGCGAGGGGCCGAGGGGCACTGAAGCTTTCTTT
D gene: .
clone size: many
V gene: TRBV7-9
J gene: TRBJ1-1

CDR3 protein: CASSLERVTGELFF
CDR3 DNA: TGTGCCAGCAGTTTAGAGAGGGTCACCGGGGAGCTGTTTTTT
D gene: .
clone size: .
V gene: TRBV12-3/TRBV12-4
J gene: TRBJ2-2

CDR3 protein: CAISDGQAANTEAFF
CDR3 DNA: TGTGCCATCAGTGACGGGCAGGCAGCAAACACTGAAGCTTTCTTT
D gene: .
clone size: few
V gene: TRBV10-3
J gene: TRBJ1-1

CDR3 protein: CASSQDWIRDNQETQYF
CDR3 DNA: TGTGCCAGCAGCCAAGATTGGATCCGGGACAACCAAGAGACCCAGTACTTC
D gene: .
clone size: .
V gene: TRBV3-1
J gene: TRBJ2-5

CDR3 protein: CASSQRGIPYTEAFF
CDR3 DNA: TGTGCCAGCAGCCAGCGGGGGATCCCTTACACTGAAGCTTTCTTT
D gene: .
clone size: many
V gene: TRBV14
J gene: TRBJ1-1

CDR3 protein: CASSLEAGSGETQYF
CDR3 DNA: TGTGCCAGCAGCTTAGAAGCGGGGAGCGGGGAGACCCAGTACTTC
D gene: TRBD2
clone size: .
V gene: TRBV11-2
J gene: TRBJ2-5

CDR3 protein: CASTRDSGRSTAGELFF
CDR3 DNA: TGCGCCAGCACCCGTGATAGCGGGAGATCGACGGCCGGGGAGCTGTTTTTT
D gene: TRBD2
clone size: .
V gene: TRBV10-2
J gene: TRBJ2-2